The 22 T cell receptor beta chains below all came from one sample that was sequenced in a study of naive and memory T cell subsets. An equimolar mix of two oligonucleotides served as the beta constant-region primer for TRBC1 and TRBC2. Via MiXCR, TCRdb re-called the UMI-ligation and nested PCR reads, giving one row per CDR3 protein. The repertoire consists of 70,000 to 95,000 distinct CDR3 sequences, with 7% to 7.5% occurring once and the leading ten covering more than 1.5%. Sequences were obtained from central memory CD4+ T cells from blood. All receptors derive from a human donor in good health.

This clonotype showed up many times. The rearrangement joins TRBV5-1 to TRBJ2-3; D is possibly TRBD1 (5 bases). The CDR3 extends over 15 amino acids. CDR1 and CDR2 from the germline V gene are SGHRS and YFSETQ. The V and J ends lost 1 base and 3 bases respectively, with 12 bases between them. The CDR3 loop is CASSLMTAGTDTQYF. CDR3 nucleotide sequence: TGCGCCAGCAGCTTGATGACAGCTGGTACAGATACGCAGTATTTT.

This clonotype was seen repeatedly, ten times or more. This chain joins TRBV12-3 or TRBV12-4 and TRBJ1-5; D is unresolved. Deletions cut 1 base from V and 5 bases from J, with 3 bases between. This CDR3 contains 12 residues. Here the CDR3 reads CASSLDYQPQHF. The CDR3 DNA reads TGTGCCAGCAGTTTAGATTATCAGCCCCAGCATTTT.

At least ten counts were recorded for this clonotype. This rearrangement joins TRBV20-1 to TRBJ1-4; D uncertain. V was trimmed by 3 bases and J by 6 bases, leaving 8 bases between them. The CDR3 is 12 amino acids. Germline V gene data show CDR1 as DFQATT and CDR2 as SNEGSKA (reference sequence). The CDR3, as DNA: TGCAGTGCTAGGCGGTGGGATGAAAAACTGTTTTTT. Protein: CSARRWDEKLFF.

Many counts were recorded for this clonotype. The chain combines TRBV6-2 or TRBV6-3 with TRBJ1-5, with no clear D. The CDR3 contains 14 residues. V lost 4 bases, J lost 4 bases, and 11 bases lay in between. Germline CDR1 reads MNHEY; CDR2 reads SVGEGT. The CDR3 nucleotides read TGTGCCAGCAGTTTCCGGGTAGTTAATCAGCCCCAGCATTTT. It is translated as CASSFRVVNQPQHF.

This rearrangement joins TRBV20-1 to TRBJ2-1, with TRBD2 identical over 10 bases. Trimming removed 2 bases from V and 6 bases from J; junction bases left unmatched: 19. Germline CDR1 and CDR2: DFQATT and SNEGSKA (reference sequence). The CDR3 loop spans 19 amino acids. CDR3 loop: CSARPPSGAGGPFPNEQFF. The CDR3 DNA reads TGCAGTGCTAGACCGCCCTCTGGAGCGGGGGGGCCATTCCCCAATGAGCAGTTCTTC.

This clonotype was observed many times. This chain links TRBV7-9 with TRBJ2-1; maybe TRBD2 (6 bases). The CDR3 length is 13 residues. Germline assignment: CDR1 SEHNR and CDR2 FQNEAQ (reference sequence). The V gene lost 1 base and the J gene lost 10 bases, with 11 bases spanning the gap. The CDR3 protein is CASSLVRETEQFF. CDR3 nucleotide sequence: TGTGCCAGCAGCTTAGTCCGGGAGACGGAGCAGTTCTTC.

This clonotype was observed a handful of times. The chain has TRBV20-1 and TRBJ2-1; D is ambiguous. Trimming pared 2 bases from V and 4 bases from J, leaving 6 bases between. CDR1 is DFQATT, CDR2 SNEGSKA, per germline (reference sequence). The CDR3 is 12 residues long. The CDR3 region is CSARHPYNEQFF. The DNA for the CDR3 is TGCAGTGCTAGACACCCGTACAATGAGCAGTTCTTC.

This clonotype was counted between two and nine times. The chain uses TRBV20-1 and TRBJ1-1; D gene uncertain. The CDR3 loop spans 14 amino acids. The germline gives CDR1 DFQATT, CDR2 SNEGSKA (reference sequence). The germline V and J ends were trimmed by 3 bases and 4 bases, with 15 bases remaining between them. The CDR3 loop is CSASSPADPTEAFF. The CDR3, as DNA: TGCAGTGCTAGTTCCCCTGCAGACCCCACTGAAGCTTTCTTT.

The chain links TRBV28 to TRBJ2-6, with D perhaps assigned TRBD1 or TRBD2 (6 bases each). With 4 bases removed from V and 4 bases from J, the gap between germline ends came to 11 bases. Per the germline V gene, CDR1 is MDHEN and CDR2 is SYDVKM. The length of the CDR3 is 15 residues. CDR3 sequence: CASSSGAGGANVLTF. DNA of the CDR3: TGTGCCAGCAGTTCGGGGGCAGGGGGGGCCAACGTCCTGACTTTC.

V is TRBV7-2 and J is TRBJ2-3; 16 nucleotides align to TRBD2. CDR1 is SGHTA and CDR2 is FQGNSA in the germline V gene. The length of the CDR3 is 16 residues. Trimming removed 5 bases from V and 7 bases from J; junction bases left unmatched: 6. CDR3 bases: TGTGCCAGCAGCCCGGGACTAGCGGGAGGGGTGAATACGCAGTATTTT. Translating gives CASSPGLAGGVNTQYF.

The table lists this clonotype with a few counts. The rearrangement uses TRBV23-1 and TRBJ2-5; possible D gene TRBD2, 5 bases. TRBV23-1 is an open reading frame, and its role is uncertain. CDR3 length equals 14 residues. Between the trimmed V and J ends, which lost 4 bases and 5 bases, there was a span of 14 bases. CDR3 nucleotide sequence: TGCGCCAGCAGTCTCCCGGCGCAGCGGGAGACCCAGTACTTC. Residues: CASSLPAQRETQYF.

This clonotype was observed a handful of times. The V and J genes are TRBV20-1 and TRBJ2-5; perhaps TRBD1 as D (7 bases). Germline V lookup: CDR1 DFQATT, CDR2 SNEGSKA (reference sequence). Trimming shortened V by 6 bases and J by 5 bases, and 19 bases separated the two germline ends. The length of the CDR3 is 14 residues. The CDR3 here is CSAEGAAEGETQYF. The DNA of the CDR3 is TGCAGTGCCGAGGGGGCCGCGGAGGGGGAGACCCAGTACTTC.

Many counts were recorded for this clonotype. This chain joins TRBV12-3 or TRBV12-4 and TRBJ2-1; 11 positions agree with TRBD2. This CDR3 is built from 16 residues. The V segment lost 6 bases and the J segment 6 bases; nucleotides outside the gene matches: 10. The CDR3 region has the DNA TGTGCCAGCAGCAAACTACTAGCGGGAGCCCGCAATGAGCAGTTCTTC. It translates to CASSKLLAGARNEQFF.

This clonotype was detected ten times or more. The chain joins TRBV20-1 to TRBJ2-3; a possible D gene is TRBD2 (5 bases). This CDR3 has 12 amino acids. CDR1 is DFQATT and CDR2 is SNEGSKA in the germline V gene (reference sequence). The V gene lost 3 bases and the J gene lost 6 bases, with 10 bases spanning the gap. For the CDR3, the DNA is TGCAGTGCTAGTACTAGTCCCGATACGCAGTATTTT. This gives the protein CSASTSPDTQYF.

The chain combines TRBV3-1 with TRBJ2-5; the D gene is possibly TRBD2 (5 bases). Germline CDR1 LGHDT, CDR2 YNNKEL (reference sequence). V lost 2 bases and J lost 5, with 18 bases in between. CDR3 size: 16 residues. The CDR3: CASSQLGRGVGETQYF. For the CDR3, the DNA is TGTGCCAGCAGCCAACTGGGCCGGGGAGTAGGGGAGACCCAGTACTTC.

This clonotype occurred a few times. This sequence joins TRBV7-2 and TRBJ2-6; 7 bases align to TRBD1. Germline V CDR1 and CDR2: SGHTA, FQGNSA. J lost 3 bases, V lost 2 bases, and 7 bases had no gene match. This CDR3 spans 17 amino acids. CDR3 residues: CASSLRQGKSGANVLTF. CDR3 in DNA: TGTGCCAGCAGCTTACGACAGGGCAAGAGTGGGGCCAACGTCCTGACTTTC.

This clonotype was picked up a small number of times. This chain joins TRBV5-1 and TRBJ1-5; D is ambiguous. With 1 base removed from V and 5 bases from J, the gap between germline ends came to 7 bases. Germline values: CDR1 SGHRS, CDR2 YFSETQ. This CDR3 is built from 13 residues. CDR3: CASSLMVDQPQHF. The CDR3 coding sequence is TGCGCCAGCAGCTTGATGGTTGATCAGCCCCAGCATTTT.

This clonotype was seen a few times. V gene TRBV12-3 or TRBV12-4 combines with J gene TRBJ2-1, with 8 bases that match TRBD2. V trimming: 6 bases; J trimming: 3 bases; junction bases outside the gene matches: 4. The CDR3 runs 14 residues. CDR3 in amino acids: CASRTGGGYNEQFF. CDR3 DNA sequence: TGTGCCAGCAGGACCGGGGGGGGCTACAATGAGCAGTTCTTC.

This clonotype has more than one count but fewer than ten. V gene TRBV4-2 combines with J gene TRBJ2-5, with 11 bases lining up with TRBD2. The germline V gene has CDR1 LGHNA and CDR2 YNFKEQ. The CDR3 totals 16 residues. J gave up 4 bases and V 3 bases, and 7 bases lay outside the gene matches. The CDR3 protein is CASSQAGSGRGETQYF. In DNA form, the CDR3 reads TGTGCCAGCAGCCAGGCAGGTAGCGGGAGGGGAGAGACCCAGTACTTC.

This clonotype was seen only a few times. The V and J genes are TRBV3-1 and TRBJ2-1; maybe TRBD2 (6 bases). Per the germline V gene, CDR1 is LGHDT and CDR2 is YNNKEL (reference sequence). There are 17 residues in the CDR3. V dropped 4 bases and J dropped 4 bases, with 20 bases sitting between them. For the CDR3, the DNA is TGTGCCAGCAGCCCGTTCACTAGCCGTATGGGATACAATGAGCAGTTCTTC. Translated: CASSPFTSRMGYNEQFF.

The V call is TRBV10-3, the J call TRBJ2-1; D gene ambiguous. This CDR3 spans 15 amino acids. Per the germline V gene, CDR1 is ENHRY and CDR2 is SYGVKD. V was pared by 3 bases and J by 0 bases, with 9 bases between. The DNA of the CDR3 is TGTGCCATCAGTGACCTTCTCAGCTCCTACAATGAGCAGTTCTTC. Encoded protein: CAISDLLSSYNEQFF.

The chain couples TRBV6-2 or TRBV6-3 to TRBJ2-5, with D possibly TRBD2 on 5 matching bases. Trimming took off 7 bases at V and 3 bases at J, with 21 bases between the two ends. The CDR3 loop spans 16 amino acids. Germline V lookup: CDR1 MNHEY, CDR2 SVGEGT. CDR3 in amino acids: CASTAVPALLKETQYF. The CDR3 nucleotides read TGTGCCAGCACAGCGGTACCAGCCTTACTAAAAGAGACCCAGTACTTC.